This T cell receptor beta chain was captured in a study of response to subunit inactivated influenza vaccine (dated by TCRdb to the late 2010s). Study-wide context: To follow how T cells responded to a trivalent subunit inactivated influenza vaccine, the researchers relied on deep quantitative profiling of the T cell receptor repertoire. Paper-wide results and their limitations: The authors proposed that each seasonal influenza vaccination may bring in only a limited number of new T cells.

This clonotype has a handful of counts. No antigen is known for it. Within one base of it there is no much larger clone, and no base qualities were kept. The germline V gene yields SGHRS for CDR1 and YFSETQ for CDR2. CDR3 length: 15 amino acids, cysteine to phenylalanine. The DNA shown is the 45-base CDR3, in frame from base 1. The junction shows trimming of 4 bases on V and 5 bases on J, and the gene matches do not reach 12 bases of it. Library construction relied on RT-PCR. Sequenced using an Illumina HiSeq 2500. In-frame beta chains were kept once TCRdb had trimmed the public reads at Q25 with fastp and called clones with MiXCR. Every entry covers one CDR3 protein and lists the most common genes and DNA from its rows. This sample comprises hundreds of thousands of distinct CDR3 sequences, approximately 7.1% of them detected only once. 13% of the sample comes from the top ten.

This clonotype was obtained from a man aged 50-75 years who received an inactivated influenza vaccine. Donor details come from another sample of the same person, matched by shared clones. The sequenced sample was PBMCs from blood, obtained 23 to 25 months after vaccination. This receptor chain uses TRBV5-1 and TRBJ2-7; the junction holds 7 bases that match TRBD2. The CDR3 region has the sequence CASSLVGGIQDEQYF. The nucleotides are TGCGCCAGCAGCCTGGTCGGGGGGATTCAGGACGAGCAGTACTTC.